This TCR beta chain comes out of a study of shared clonotypes between healthy human individuals. Study information: Sampling drew on donors who were two women and a few men aged 18 to 49. CD4 naive cells filled three plates per donor, CD4 memory three, CD8 naive two and CD8 memory one.

Cells designated naive CD8 were CD45RO-negative and were positively selected for CCR7, with terminally differentiated effector memory CD45RA+ cells excluded. The study drew all its donors from Caucasian adults living in Nashville, Tennessee. The deep-level immunoSEQ assay was used. Repertoires were generated with immunoSEQ multiplex PCR, while TCRdb's copy carries only in-frame clones and drops some. The sample has 500,000 to 700,000 clones, roughly 95% seen once. This CDR3 spans 12 amino acids. The germline V gene has CDR1 SGHDT and CDR2 YYEEEE. V lost 3 bases and J lost 2, with 6 bases in between. This clone appeared a few times.

The receptor's source is a woman aged 30 to 39 in good health. The rearrangement links TRBV5-6 to TRBJ2-7; D remains unclear. Material: naive CD8+ T cells sorted from blood. The CDR3 DNA is TGTGCCAGCAGCTCTCCCACCTACGAGCAGTACTTC. It specifies CASSSPTYEQYF.